Listed below are T cell receptor beta chains from one sample, sequenced in a study of cytomegalovirus exposure and HLA in healthy donors. Measured with immunoSEQ multiplex PCR; TCRdb has only the in-frame clones, and not every one. This table has 120,000 to 150,000 clones, roughly 72% appearing once. The sequenced sample consisted of PBMCs. The receptor source for this set is a man in his forties in good health and CMV-seronegative. Both conserved end residues are part of each CDR3. A D gene is named only where the DNA matches it firmly. Expanded clones are given a class, and other clones once, few, many or no size at all.

D gene	clone size	V gene	J gene	CDR3 protein	CDR3 DNA
TRBD1	-	TRBV5-6	TRBJ1-5	CASSLASTGGWQPQHF	TGTGCCAGCAGCTTGGCCTCGACAGGGGGCTGGCAGCCCCAGCATTTT
TRBD1	-	TRBV7-2	TRBJ2-5	CASSSLDRGQVETQYF	TGTGCCAGCAGCTCCCTGGACAGGGGGCAGGTAGAGACCCAGTACTTC
-	-	TRBV5-6	TRBJ1-1	CASSLGGRIEAFF	TGTGCCAGCTCATTGGGGGGGCGGATTGAAGCTTTCTTT
-	few	TRBV7-6	TRBJ2-2	CASSLFGAGGTGELFF	TGTGCCAGCAGCTTATTCGGGGCAGGGGGGACCGGGGAGCTGTTTTTT
TRBD2	-	TRBV5-1	TRBJ2-7	CASSSGTSGTYEQYF	TGCGCCAGCAGCTCGGGGACTAGCGGTACCTACGAGCAGTACTTC
TRBD2	-	TRBV5-5	TRBJ2-3	CASSFRTSGLAGGGTQYF	TGTGCCAGCAGCTTCCGAACAAGTGGACTAGCGGGGGGTGGTACGCAGTATTTT
TRBD2	once	TRBV19	TRBJ2-7	CASSVRLAANPYEQYF	TGTGCCAGTAGTGTTCGACTAGCGGCGAATCCCTACGAGCAGTACTTC
TRBD2	-	TRBV5-4	TRBJ2-1	CASNGGGPSYNEQFF	TGTGCCAGCAACGGGGGAGGGCCGTCCTACAATGAGCAGTTCTTC
-	few	TRBV19	TRBJ2-7	CASRAQDLHSYEQYF	TGTGCCAGTAGGGCGCAGGATCTACACTCCTACGAGCAGTACTTC
-	-	TRBV5-1	TRBJ2-7	CASSSYGSRNEQYF	TGCGCCAGCAGCTCGTACGGGAGTCGAAACGAGCAGTACTTC
TRBD2	-	TRBV9	TRBJ2-3	CASSVVGLGTSGYTDTQYF	TGTGCCAGCAGCGTAGTTGGGTTAGGAACTAGCGGTTACACAGATACGCAGTATTTT
TRBD2	-	TRBV7-9	TRBJ2-2	CASSPPTSANTGELFF	TGTGCCAGCAGCCCGCCGACTAGCGCGAACACCGGGGAGCTGTTTTTT
TRBD1	many	TRBV15	TRBJ2-7	CATSRDIRTGASYEQYF	TGTGCCACCAGCAGAGATATTAGGACAGGAGCATCCTACGAGCAGTACTTC
-	-	TRBV29-1	TRBJ2-1	CSVGWPPNTHNEQFF	TGCAGCGTTGGTTGGCCACCCAATACCCACAATGAGCAGTTCTTC
TRBD1	-	TRBV2	TRBJ2-3	CATTRTGRSSHSDTQYF	TGTGCCACTACGCGGACAGGCAGGAGTTCACACTCGGATACGCAGTATTTT
-	-	TRBV18	TRBJ1-1	CASSPRQVRGPDRAFF	TGTGCCAGCTCACCACGACAGGTTCGGGGACCCGATCGGGCTTTCTTT
-	-	TRBV19	TRBJ1-2	CASGKQGLYGYTF	TGTGCCAGCGGTAAACAGGGTCTCTATGGCTACACCTTC
TRBD1	once	TRBV19	TRBJ2-7	CASSPRDRGTYEQYF	TGTGCCAGTAGTCCCCGGGACAGGGGAACCTACGAGCAGTACTTC
TRBD2	few	TRBV11-3	TRBJ2-3	CASSYGAAGGTQYF	TGTGCCAGCAGCTATGGAGCGGCGGGAGGTACGCAGTATTTT
-	few	TRBV15	TRBJ1-4	CATSRVGRGQRYEKLFF	TGTGCCACCAGCAGAGTGGGTCGTGGTCAGCGCTATGAAAAACTGTTTTTT
-	few	TRBV7-9	TRBJ1-3	CASSLDGGHTIYF	TGTGCCAGCAGCTTGGATGGGGGCCACACCATATATTTT
TRBD2	-	TRBV9	TRBJ2-5	CASSVGGLGQETQYF	TGTGCCAGCAGCGTAGGGGGACTAGGACAAGAGACCCAGTACTTC
-	few	TRBV5-4	TRBJ2-1	CASSLVGSSYNEQFF	TGTGCCAGCAGCTTGGTCGGGAGCTCCTACAATGAGCAGTTCTTC
TRBD1	-	TRBV25-1	TRBJ1-2	CASSAQGVYGYPF	TGTGCCAGCAGTGCACAGGGGGTCTATGGCTACCCCTTC
TRBD1	-	TRBV6-1	TRBJ1-6	CATTRTGGDSPLHF	TGTGCCACGACCCGGACAGGGGGCGATTCACCCCTCCACTTT
-	-	TRBV6-1	TRBJ2-7	CASSVNYEQYF	TGTGCCAGCAGTGTCAATTACGAGCAGTACTTC
TRBD2	few	TRBV10-3	TRBJ2-3	CASRLAGSTDTQYF	TGTGCCTCCCGACTAGCGGGAAGCACAGATACGCAGTATTTT
-	-	TRBV5-1	TRBJ2-5	CASSLISGSEETQYF	TGCGCCAGCAGCTTGATTAGTGGGAGTGAAGAGACCCAGTACTTC
-	few	TRBV2	TRBJ2-7	CASREQGNSYEQYF	TGTGCCAGCAGAGAACAGGGAAACTCCTACGAGCAGTACTTC
TRBD2	-	TRBV13	TRBJ2-7	CASSPSGGLHEQYF	TGTGCCAGCAGCCCCTCGGGGGGGTTGCACGAGCAGTACTTC
-	-	TRBV6-6	TRBJ2-7	CASSYGTRGYEQYF	TGTGCCAGCAGCTACGGGACTCGGGGCTACGAGCAGTACTTC
TRBD2	-	TRBV30	TRBJ2-5	CAWSPGTSGGQETQYF	TGTGCCTGGAGTCCCGGGACTAGCGGGGGCCAAGAGACCCAGTACTTC
TRBD1	-	TRBV19	TRBJ1-2	CASRGTAYGYTF	TGTGCCAGTAGGGGGACAGCCTATGGCTACACCTTC
TRBD1	-	TRBV5-1	TRBJ2-2	CASTDGTGNTGELFF	TGCGCCAGCACTGACGGGACAGGGAACACCGGGGAGCTGTTTTTT
-	-	TRBV7-6	TRBJ2-5	CASSLGTTETQYF	TGTGCCAGCAGCTTAGGGACTACAGAGACCCAGTACTTC
-	-	TRBV30	TRBJ2-5	CAWSDTPRFSGETQYF	TGTGCCTGGAGTGATACGCCTAGGTTTTCGGGGGAGACCCAGTACTTC
-	few	TRBV5-1	TRBJ2-1	CASSFGHVADEQFF	TGCGCCAGCAGCTTCGGACACGTAGCGGATGAGCAGTTCTTC
TRBD1	-	TRBV4-1	TRBJ1-3	CASSQPGQGYTIYF	TGCGCCAGCAGCCAGCCAGGACAGGGGTACACCATATATTTT
TRBD1	-	TRBV5-6	TRBJ1-1	CASSRQGAAEAFF	TGTGCCAGCAGCCGGCAGGGGGCCGCTGAAGCTTTCTTT
-	-	TRBV7-2	TRBJ2-3	CASSYGVGAQYF	TGTGCCAGCAGCTATGGGGTGGGGGCACAGTATTTT
-	-	TRBV5-1	TRBJ2-1	CASSPRTTRDFYNEQFF	TGCGCCAGCAGTCCACGAACAACTCGGGACTTCTACAATGAGCAGTTCTTC
-	few	TRBV4-2	TRBJ1-1	CASSQGLIVRSGTEAFF	TGTGCCAGCAGCCAAGGGCTGATTGTAAGGTCGGGGACTGAAGCTTTCTTT
TRBD1	-	TRBV19	TRBJ2-1	CASLRTDRGGLWYNEQFF	TGTGCCAGCCTGAGAACAGACAGGGGAGGTTTGTGGTACAATGAGCAGTTCTTC
-	-	TRBV5-6	TRBJ2-2	CASSLVLGADTGELFF	TGTGCCAGCAGCTTGGTTCTGGGGGCGGACACCGGGGAGCTGTTTTTT
TRBD2	few	TRBV19	TRBJ2-7	CASSIVFAGAYEQYF	TGTGCCAGTAGTATAGTCTTCGCGGGGGCCTACGAGCAGTACTTC
TRBD1	-	TRBV27	TRBJ2-7	CASARTGLSYEQYF	TGTGCCAGCGCACGGACAGGGCTTTCCTACGAGCAGTACTTC
TRBD1	-	TRBV25-1	TRBJ1-1	CASRDRGPYTEAFF	TGTGCCAGCAGGGACAGGGGGCCGTACACTGAAGCTTTCTTT
TRBD1	-	TRBV4-1	TRBJ2-1	CASSPFRDRGLNEQFF	TGCGCCAGCAGCCCATTCCGGGACAGGGGGCTCAATGAGCAGTTCTTC
TRBD1	-	TRBV9	TRBJ2-1	CASSVGGSEGQGVNEQFF	TGTGCCAGCAGCGTAGGGGGATCGGAGGGACAGGGGGTCAATGAGCAGTTCTTC
-	-	TRBV9	TRBJ2-2	CASSVVQNTGELFF	TGTGCCAGCAGCGTAGTACAGAACACCGGGGAGCTGTTTTTT
-	-	TRBV9	TRBJ1-1	CASSVDQASTEAFF	TGTGCCAGCAGCGTAGATCAAGCTAGCACTGAAGCTTTCTTT
TRBD2	-	TRBV7-9	TRBJ2-1	CASSFMRGGYYNEQFF	TGTGCCAGCAGCTTTATGCGGGGGGGTTACTACAATGAGCAGTTCTTC
TRBD1	-	TRBV11-3	TRBJ2-2	CASSVRTGNTGDLFF	TGTGCCAGCAGCGTTCGGACAGGGAACACCGGGGATCTGTTTTTT
TRBD1	-	TRBV7-9	TRBJ1-1	CASSHILVQGASADTEAFF	TGTGCCAGCAGCCATATTTTGGTACAGGGGGCTTCGGCTGACACTGAAGCTTTCTTT
TRBD2	once	TRBV7-6	TRBJ2-7	CASSLGAGGAYEQYF	TGTGCCAGCAGCTTGGGAGCGGGAGGGGCCTACGAGCAGTACTTC
-	-	TRBV5-6	TRBJ1-1	CASSPGLNTEAFF	TGTGCCAGCAGCCCGGGGTTAAACACTGAAGCTTTCTTT